These 30 T cell receptor beta chains originate from one sample sequenced in a study of identical twins. TCRdb reprocessed the 5' RACE reads with MiXCR, giving one entry per CDR3 protein. Of a few hundred thousand distinct CDR3 sequences listed, nearly 15% are singletons. These data were also reused for a study on yellow fever vaccine responses in identical twins.

The sequencing input was CD4+ T cells sorted from blood. The origin of the receptors is a woman younger than 35 in good health.

The J gene is TRBJ2-1, the V gene TRBV12-3 or TRBV12-4, with TRBD2 matching 8 bases. The CDR3 sequence is 16 residues long. V lost 3 bases and J lost 4; bases outside the gene matches: 8. CDR3 DNA sequence: TGTGCCAGCAGTTTCCTGAGACTAGCGATTTACAATGAGCAGTTCTTC. It is translated as CASSFLRLAIYNEQFF.

The chain couples TRBV12-3 or TRBV12-4 to TRBJ2-5; 13 bases map to TRBD2. This CDR3 comprises 16 residues. V dropped 7 bases and J dropped 5; count of bases not matched to a gene: 10. As DNA, the CDR3 is TGTGCCAGCACTCGCGGACTAGCGGGAGTAAGGGAGACCCAGTACTTC. Its protein is CASTRGLAGVRETQYF.

CDR3 protein: CATSREWQGGSYEQYF. Here the CDR3 DNA reads TGTGCCACCAGCAGAGAGTGGCAGGGGGGGTCCTACGAGCAGTACTTC. V and J are TRBV15 and TRBJ2-7; either TRBD1 or TRBD2 may supply D (7 bases each). The V gene lost 0 bases and the J gene lost 1 base, with 13 bases spanning the gap. Germline CDR1 reads LNHNV; CDR2 reads YYDKDF (reference sequence). This CDR3 spans 16 amino acids.

This clonotype has a handful of counts. V usage is TRBV5-6 and J usage is TRBJ2-7; D unresolved. Trimming stripped 0 bases from V and 3 bases from J, with 7 bases between. Germline CDR1 reads SGHDT; CDR2 reads YYEEEE. The CDR3 contains 13 residues. CDR3 in amino acids: CASSLGRDYEQYF. The CDR3 DNA sequence: TGTGCCAGCAGCTTGGGACGAGACTACGAGCAGTACTTC.

This clonotype was seen ten or more times. V usage is TRBV12-3 or TRBV12-4 and J usage is TRBJ2-7; 9 bases align to TRBD1. Trimming at V came to 5 bases and at J to 3 bases, leaving 8 bases not matched to a gene. The CDR3 totals 15 residues. CDR3 coding DNA: TGTGCCAGCAGTAGGGGGGACAGGGTCCTCTACGAGCAGTACTTC. It specifies CASSRGDRVLYEQYF.

The V gene is TRBV20-1, the J gene TRBJ2-3, with a weak D call TRBD2 (6 bases). Between the trimmed V and J ends, which lost 0 bases and 4 bases, there was a span of 14 bases. The CDR3 contains 15 residues. In germline, CDR1 is DFQATT, CDR2 SNEGSKA (reference sequence). CDR3 DNA sequence: TGCAGTGCTAGAGATCGCGGCGGGGTGGCAGATACGCAGTATTTT. Residues: CSARDRGGVADTQYF.

The chain links TRBV20-1 to TRBJ2-3; 16 bases align to TRBD2. This CDR3 is 15 amino acids long. Germline assignment: CDR1 DFQATT and CDR2 SNEGSKA (reference sequence). Here the CDR3 DNA reads TGCGGGGTCCCGGGACTAGCGGGAGGGCGAGATACGCAGTATTTT. This encodes CGVPGLAGGRDTQYF.

Only a few counts were recorded for this clonotype. The genes are TRBV10-3 and TRBJ2-1; D call uncertain. In germline, CDR1 is ENHRY, CDR2 SYGVKD. The CDR3 is 11 amino acids. The V end was cut by 2 bases, the J end by 9 bases, with 5 bases between. The CDR3 protein is CAISENSEQFF. CDR3 nucleotides: TGTGCCATCAGTGAGAACTCTGAGCAGTTCTTC.

The V call is TRBV10-2, the J call TRBJ2-2; TRBD1 aligns across 9 bases. J gave up 5 bases and V 7 bases, and 5 bases lay outside the gene matches. CDR1 is WSHSY and CDR2 is SAAADI in the germline V gene. The CDR3 runs 14 residues. The CDR3 DNA is TGCGCCAGCAATGACAGGGGGAGTACCGGGGAGCTGTTTTTT. Its protein product is CASNDRGSTGELFF.

The rearrangement uses TRBV6-5 and TRBJ2-7, with D possibly called TRBD1 or TRBD2 (5 bases each). The germline V and J ends were trimmed by 0 bases and 3 bases, with 12 bases remaining between them. Germline V CDR1 and CDR2: MNHEY, SVGAGI. The CDR3 runs to 15 residues. CDR3 amino acids: CASSYSPGTNYEQYF. CDR3 nucleotides: TGTGCCAGCAGTTACTCCCCCGGGACCAACTACGAGCAGTACTTC.

The genes are TRBV5-1 and TRBJ2-7; D uncertain. CDR1 is SGHRS, CDR2 YFSETQ, per germline. CDR3 length equals 15 residues. Trimming took 5 bases from V and 0 from J, leaving 15 bases between them. DNA of the CDR3: TGCGCCAGCAGTTTAGGCCTCCTGGGCTCCTACGAGCAGTACTTC. Its protein product is CASSLGLLGSYEQYF. Complete variable domain (other parts from reference TRBV5-1 and TRBJ2-7): KAGVTQTPRYLIKTRGQQVTLSCSPISGHRSVSWYQQTPGQGLQFLFEYFSETQRNKGNFPGRFSGRQFSNSRSEMNVSTLELGDSALYLCASSLGLLGSYEQYFGPGTRLTVT.

V is TRBV20-1 and J is TRBJ2-2; 10 nucleotides agree with TRBD1. Losses at the gene ends were 7 bases for V and 4 bases for J; bases not matched to a gene: 6. CDR1 and CDR2 (germline): DFQATT, SNEGSKA (reference sequence). CDR3 size: 14 residues. CDR3 bases: TGCAGTGGGGGGACAGGGGCTACCACCGGGGAGCTGTTTTTT. It encodes CSGGTGATTGELFF.

This clonotype was counted only a few times. The V and J genes are TRBV4-2 and TRBJ2-7; 11 bases line up with TRBD2. V was clipped by 2 bases and J by 0 bases; unmatched bases: 3. Germline V gene data show CDR1 as LGHNA and CDR2 as YNFKEQ. The CDR3 consists of 16 residues. The CDR3 region has the DNA TGTGCCAGCAGCCAACTTAGCGGGAGGGCCTCCTACGAGCAGTACTTC. It yields the protein CASSQLSGRASYEQYF.

In its sample, this clonotype was seen a few times. The V gene is TRBV9, the J gene TRBJ2-1; 11 nucleotides line up with TRBD2. Germline V CDR1 and CDR2: SGDLS, YYNGEE. Unmatched junction bases numbered 5, after V lost 0 bases and J lost 0 bases. This CDR3 is built from 18 residues. CDR3 sequence: CASSVGLAGLSSYNEQFF. For the CDR3, the DNA is TGTGCCAGCAGCGTAGGACTAGCGGGGCTCAGCTCCTACAATGAGCAGTTCTTC.

This clonotype is a singleton in its sample. A much larger clone lies one base from this, so it may be a read error. The V and J genes are TRBV7-8 and TRBJ2-3, with D maybe TRBD1 (7 bases). V lost 8 bases to trimming and J lost 4 bases, with 22 bases between them. This CDR3 contains 16 residues. The germline CDR1 and CDR2 sequences are SGHVS and FQNEAQ. CDR3 sequence reads: CASGSRGERSSDTQYF. Here the CDR3 DNA reads TGTGCCAGCGGTAGCAGGGGGGAGAGGAGCTCAGATACGCAGTATTTT.

This clonotype was observed many times. J is TRBJ1-1 and V is TRBV5-1; TRBD1 matches at 9 bases. The junction had 2 bases not matched to a gene; V was cut back by 4 bases and J by 1 base. The CDR3 is 14 amino acids. Germline V gene lookup returns CDR1 SGHRS and CDR2 YFSETQ. The CDR3 loop is CASSPDRGNTEAFF. The CDR3 DNA reads TGCGCCAGCAGCCCGGACAGGGGGAACACTGAAGCTTTCTTT.

This clonotype was recorded at least ten times. The chain recombines TRBV4-1 with TRBJ2-5; 9 bases fit TRBD2. V lost 0 bases to trimming and J lost 2 bases; unmatched junction nucleotides: 7. Germline V gene sequence: CDR1 MGHRA, CDR2 YSYEKL. This CDR3 is 17 amino acids long. CDR3 bases: TGCGCCAGCAGCCAAGATTCAGCGGGGGGACTTCAAGAGACCCAGTACTTC. Its protein is CASSQDSAGGLQETQYF.

This clonotype was detected a few times. For the CDR3, the DNA is TGTGCCACCACCTGGGGGCAGGGGGCTTACGGCTACACCTTC. This gives the protein CATTWGQGAYGYTF. The chain uses TRBV15 and TRBJ1-2; TRBD1 matches at 8 bases. V was pared by 7 bases and J by 8 bases, with 12 bases of the junction left unmatched. Germline lookup yields CDR1 LNHNV and CDR2 YYDKDF (reference sequence). The CDR3 consists of 14 residues.

This clonotype appeared a few times. This sequence joins TRBV6-1 and TRBJ2-5; D ambiguous. This CDR3 is 15 amino acids long. Germline CDR1 MNHNS, CDR2 SASEGT. Trimming took 5 bases from V and 1 from J, leaving 14 bases between them. In DNA, the CDR3 is TGTGCCAGCAGTAGTTCTGGTCGCCTCCAAGAGACCCAGTACTTC. It encodes CASSSSGRLQETQYF.

This clonotype was seen only a few times. The V and J genes are TRBV12-3 or TRBV12-4 and TRBJ1-5, with D unclear. The CDR3 loop spans 14 amino acids. V shed 6 bases and J shed 2 bases, with 11 bases lying between them. DNA for the CDR3: TGTGCCAGCAGATTCGCGGGCGGCAATCAGCCCCAGCATTTT. It yields the protein CASRFAGGNQPQHF.

This clonotype was counted between two and nine times. J is TRBJ2-7 and V is TRBV12-3 or TRBV12-4; D is tentatively TRBD1 or TRBD2 (6 bases each). Trimming stripped 7 bases from V and 4 bases from J, with 14 bases between. This CDR3 has 13 amino acids. The CDR3 nucleotides are TGTGCCAGCAACTCAAGGGGGGCTTACGAGCAGTACTTC. The encoded protein is CASNSRGAYEQYF.

The rearrangement uses TRBV19 and TRBJ2-5; 8 bases fit TRBD1. The CDR3 loop spans 19 amino acids. Looked up from germline, CDR1 is LNHDA and CDR2 is SQIVND (reference sequence). V lost 5 bases and J lost 7; bases outside the gene matches: 24. DNA of the CDR3: TGTGCCAGTAGTTCCGAGGGTGGACAGGGCCGTACGTTTTTTGGGACCCAGTACTTC. This gives the protein CASSSEGGQGRTFFGTQYF.

This clonotype was seen a few times. The chain combines TRBV3-1 with TRBJ2-3; maybe TRBD2 (5 bases). Per germline, CDR1 LGHDT and CDR2 YNNKEL (reference sequence). The CDR3 runs 16 residues. V dropped 0 bases and J dropped 1 base, with 11 bases sitting between them. CDR3 residues: CASSQDRLAGTDTQYF. For the CDR3, the DNA is TGTGCCAGCAGCCAAGATCGGCTAGCCGGCACAGATACGCAGTATTTT.

The V call is TRBV20-1, the J call TRBJ2-3; D unresolved. The CDR3 is 15 residues long. Germline V gene data show CDR1 as DFQATT and CDR2 as SNEGSKA (reference sequence). The ends were cut back, 0 bases at V and 6 bases at J, with 16 bases in the middle. CDR3 region: CSARDPGPFTDTQYF. CDR3 bases: TGCAGTGCTAGAGATCCTGGGCCCTTTACGGATACGCAGTATTTT.

This clonotype was seen ten or more times. This rearrangement joins TRBV29-1 to TRBJ2-2, with 8 bases aligning to TRBD1. Germline V gene data show CDR1 as SQVTM and CDR2 as ANQGSEA. V lost 5 bases and J lost 4; bases outside the gene matches: 6. The CDR3 runs 14 residues. CDR3 amino acids: CSVFGQGSTGELFF. The CDR3 nucleotides read TGCAGCGTTTTTGGACAGGGCAGCACCGGGGAGCTGTTTTTT.

This chain's CDR3 is CASSRTGGVGYTF. DNA for the CDR3: TGTGCCAGCAGCAGGACAGGGGGAGTTGGCTACACCTTC. J is TRBJ1-2 and V is TRBV28; 10 positions agree with TRBD1. The CDR3 spans 13 residues. Trimming removed 6 bases from V and 7 bases from J; junction bases left unmatched: 5. Looked up from germline, CDR1 is MDHEN and CDR2 is SYDVKM.

Only a few counts were recorded for this clonotype. V usage is TRBV20-1 and J usage is TRBJ2-1; TRBD2 might be the D (6 bases). Trimming removed 7 bases from V and 7 bases from J, with 17 bases in between. This CDR3 has 13 residues. The germline gives CDR1 DFQATT, CDR2 SNEGSKA (reference sequence). CDR3 nucleotide sequence: TGCAGTGTTCCAGGGTCGGGGGAAAATGAGCAGTTCTTC. This encodes CSVPGSGENEQFF.

This clonotype was seen repeatedly, ten times or more. The gene calls are TRBV10-3 and TRBJ1-1; no reliable D call. V was shortened by 2 bases and J by 0 bases, with 13 bases between the two germline ends. This CDR3 contains 16 residues. Looked up from germline, CDR1 is ENHRY and CDR2 is SYGVKD. CDR3 amino acids: CAISERSGTMNTEAFF. DNA for the CDR3: TGTGCCATCAGTGAGCGTTCGGGCACAATGAACACTGAAGCTTTCTTT.

V gene TRBV24-1 combines with J gene TRBJ2-7, with a weak D call TRBD2 (6 bases). V was trimmed by 1 base and J by 2 bases, leaving 11 bases between them. Germline V gene data show CDR1 as KGHDR and CDR2 as SFDVKD. CDR3 length equals 15 residues. CDR3 in DNA: TGTGCCACCAGTGATTTTATCTCGGGGGCCTACGAGCAGTACTTC. Its protein is CATSDFISGAYEQYF.

There are a few counts of this clonotype. The chain couples TRBV5-6 to TRBJ2-7, with TRBD2 matching over 14 bases. The J segment lost 2 bases and the V segment lost 4 bases, leaving 14 bases of the junction unmatched. The CDR3 contains 19 residues. Germline lookup yields CDR1 SGHDT and CDR2 YYEEEE. In nucleotides, the CDR3 is TGTGCCAGCAGCCCTCACCCCGGGACTAGCGGGAGAAAGGCCTACGAGCAGTACTTC. Amino acids: CASSPHPGTSGRKAYEQYF.